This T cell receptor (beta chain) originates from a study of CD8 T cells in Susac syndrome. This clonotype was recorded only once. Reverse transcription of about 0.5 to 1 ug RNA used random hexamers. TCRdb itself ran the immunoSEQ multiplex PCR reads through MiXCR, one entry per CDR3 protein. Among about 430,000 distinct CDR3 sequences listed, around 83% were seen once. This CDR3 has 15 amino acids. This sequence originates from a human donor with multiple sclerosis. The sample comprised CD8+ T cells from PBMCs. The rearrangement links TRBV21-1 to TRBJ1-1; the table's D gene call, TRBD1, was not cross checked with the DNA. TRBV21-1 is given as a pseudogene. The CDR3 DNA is TGTGCCAGCAGCACTCGAAGAAGGACAAACACTGAAGCTTTCTTT. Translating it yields CASSTRRRTNTEAFF.